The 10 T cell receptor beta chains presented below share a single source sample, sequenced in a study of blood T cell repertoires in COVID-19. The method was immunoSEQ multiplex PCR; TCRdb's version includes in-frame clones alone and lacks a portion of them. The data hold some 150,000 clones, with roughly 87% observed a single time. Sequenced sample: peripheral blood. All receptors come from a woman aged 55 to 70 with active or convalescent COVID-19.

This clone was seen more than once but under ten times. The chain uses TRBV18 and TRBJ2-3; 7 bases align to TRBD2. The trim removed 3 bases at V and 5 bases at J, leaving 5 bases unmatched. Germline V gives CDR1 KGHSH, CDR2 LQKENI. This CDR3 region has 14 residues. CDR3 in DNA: TGTGCCAGCTCACCCTGGACTAGTAGAGATACGCAGTATTTT. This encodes CASSPWTSRDTQYF.

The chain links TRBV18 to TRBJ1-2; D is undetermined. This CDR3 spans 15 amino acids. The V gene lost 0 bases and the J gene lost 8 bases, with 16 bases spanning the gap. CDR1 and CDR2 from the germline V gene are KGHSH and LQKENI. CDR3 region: CASSPPVQDLNGYTF. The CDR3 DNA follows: TGTGCCAGCTCACCACCGGTCCAGGATCTCAACGGCTACACCTTC.

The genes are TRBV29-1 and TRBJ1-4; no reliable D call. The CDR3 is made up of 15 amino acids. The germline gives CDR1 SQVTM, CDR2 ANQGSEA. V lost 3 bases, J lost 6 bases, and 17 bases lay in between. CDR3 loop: CSVEVWRLEDEKLFF. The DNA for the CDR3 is TGCAGCGTTGAGGTGTGGCGGCTAGAAGATGAAAAACTGTTTTTT.

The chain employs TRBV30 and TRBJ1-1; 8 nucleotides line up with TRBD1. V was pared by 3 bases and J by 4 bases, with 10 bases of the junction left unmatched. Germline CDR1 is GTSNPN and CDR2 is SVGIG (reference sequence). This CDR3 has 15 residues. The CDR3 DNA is TGTGCCTGGAGCCCCTGGACAGGGAAGGGCACTGAAGCTTTCTTT. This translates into CAWSPWTGKGTEAFF.

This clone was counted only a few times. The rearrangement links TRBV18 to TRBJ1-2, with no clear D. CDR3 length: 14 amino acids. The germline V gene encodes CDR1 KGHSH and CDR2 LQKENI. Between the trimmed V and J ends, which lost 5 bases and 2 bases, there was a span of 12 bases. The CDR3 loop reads CASSSRGDNYGYTF. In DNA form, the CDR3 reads TGTGCCAGCTCATCCCGGGGTGACAACTATGGCTACACCTTC. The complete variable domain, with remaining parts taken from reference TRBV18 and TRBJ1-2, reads NAGVMQNPRHLVRRRGQEARLRCSPMKGHSHVYWYRQLPEEGLKFMVYLQKENIIDESGMPKERFSAEFPKEGPSILRIQQVVRGDSAAYFCASSSRGDNYGYTFGSGTRLTVV.

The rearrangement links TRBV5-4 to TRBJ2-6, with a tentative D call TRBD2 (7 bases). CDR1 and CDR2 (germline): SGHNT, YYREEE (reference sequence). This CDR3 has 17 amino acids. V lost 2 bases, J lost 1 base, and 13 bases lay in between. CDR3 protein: CASSLWGGGSGANVLTF. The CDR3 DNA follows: TGTGCCAGCAGCTTATGGGGAGGGGGTTCTGGGGCCAACGTCCTGACTTTC.

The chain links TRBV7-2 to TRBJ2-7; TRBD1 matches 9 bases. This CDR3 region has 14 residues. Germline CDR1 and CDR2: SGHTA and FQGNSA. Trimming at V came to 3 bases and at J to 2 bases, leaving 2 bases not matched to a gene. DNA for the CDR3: TGTGCCAGCAGCTTCGGACAGGGGACCTACGAGCAGTACTTC. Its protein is CASSFGQGTYEQYF. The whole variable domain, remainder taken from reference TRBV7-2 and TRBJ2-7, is GAGVSQSPSNKVTEKGKDVELRCDPISGHTALYWYRQSLGQGLEFLIYFQGNSAPDKSGLPSDRFSAERTGGSVSTLTIQRTQQEDSAVYLCASSFGQGTYEQYFGPGTRLTVT.

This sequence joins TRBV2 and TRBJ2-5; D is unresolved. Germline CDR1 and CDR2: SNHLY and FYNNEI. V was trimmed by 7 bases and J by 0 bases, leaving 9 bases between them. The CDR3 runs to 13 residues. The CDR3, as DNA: TGTGCCAGCAATGCACAGTACCAAGAGACCCAGTACTTC. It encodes CASNAQYQETQYF.

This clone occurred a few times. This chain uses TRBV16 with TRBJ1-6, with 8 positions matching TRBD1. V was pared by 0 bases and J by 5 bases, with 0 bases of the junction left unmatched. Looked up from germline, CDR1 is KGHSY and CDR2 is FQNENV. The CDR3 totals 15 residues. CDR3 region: CASSQSTGDNSPLHF. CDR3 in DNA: TGTGCCAGCAGCCAATCGACAGGGGATAATTCACCCCTCCACTTT.

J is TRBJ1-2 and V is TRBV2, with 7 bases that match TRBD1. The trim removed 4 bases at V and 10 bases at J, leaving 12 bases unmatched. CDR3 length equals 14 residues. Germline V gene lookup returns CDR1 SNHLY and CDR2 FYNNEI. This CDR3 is CASSVSQGGYIYTF. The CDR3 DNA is TGTGCCAGCAGTGTAAGCCAGGGGGGATATATCTACACCTTC.